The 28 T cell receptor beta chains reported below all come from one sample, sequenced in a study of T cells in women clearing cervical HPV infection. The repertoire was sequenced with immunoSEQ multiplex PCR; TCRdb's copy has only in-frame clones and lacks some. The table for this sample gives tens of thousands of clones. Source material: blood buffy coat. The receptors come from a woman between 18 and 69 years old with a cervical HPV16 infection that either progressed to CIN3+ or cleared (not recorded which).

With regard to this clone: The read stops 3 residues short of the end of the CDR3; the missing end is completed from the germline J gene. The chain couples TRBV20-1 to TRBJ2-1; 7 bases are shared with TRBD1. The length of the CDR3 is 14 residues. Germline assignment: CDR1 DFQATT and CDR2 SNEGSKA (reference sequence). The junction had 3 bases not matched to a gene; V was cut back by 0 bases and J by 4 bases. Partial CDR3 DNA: TGCAGTGCTAGAGAAGGACAGGCGTACAATGAG. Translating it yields CSAREGQAYNE. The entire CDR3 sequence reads CSAREGQAYNEQFF.

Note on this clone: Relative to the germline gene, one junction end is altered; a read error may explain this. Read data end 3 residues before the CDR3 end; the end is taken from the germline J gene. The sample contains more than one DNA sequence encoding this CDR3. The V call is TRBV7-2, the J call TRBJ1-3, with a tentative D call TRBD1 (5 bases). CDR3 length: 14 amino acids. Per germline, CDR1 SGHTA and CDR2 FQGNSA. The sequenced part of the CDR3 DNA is TGTGCCAGCAGCTTAGAGAAGCAGGGAAACACT. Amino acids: CASSLEKQGNT. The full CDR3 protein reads CASSLEKQGNTIYF.

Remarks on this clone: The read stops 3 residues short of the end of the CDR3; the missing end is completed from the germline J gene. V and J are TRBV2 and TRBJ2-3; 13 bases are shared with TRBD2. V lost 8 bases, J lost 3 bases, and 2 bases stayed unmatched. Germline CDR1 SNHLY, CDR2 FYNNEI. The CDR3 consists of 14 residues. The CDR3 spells CASRLAGGTDTQYF. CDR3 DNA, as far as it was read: TGTGCCAGCCGACTAGCGGGAGGAACAGATACG.

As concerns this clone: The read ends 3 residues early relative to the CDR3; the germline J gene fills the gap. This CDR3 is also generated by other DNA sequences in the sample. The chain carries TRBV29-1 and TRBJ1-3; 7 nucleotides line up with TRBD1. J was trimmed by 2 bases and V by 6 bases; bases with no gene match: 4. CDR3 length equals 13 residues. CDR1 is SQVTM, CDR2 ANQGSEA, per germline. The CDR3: CSVAGQAGNTIYF. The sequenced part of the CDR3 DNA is TGCAGCGTCGCTGGACAGGCTGGAAACACC. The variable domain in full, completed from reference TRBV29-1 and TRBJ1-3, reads SAVISQKPSRDICQRGTSLTIQCQVDSQVTMMFWYRQQPGQSLTLIATANQGSEATYESGFVIDKFPISRPNLTFSTLTVSNMSPEDSSIYLCSVAGQAGNTIYFGEGSWLTVV.

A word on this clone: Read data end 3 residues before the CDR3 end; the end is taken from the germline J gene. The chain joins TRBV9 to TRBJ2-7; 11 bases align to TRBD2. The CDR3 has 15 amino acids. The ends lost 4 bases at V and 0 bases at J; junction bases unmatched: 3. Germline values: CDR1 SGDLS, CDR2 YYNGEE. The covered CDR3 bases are TGTGCCAGCAGCCCCCTAGCGGGAGGCTCCTACGAG. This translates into CASSPLAGGSYE. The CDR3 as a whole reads CASSPLAGGSYEQYF.

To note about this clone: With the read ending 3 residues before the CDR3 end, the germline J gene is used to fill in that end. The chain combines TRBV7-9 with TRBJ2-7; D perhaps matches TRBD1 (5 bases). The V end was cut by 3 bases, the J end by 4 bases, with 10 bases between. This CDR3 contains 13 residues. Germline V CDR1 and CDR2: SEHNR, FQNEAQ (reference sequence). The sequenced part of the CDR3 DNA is TGTGCCAGCAGCTTTGACAGTCAGTACGAG. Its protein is CASSFDSQYE. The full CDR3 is CASSFDSQYEQYF. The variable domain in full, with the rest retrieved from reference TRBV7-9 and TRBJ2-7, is DTGVSQNPRHKITKRGQNVTFRCDPISEHNRLYWYRQTLGQGPEFLTYFQNEAQLEKSRLLSDRFSAERPKGSFSTLEIQRTEQGDSAMYLCASSFDSQYEQYFGPGTRLTVT.

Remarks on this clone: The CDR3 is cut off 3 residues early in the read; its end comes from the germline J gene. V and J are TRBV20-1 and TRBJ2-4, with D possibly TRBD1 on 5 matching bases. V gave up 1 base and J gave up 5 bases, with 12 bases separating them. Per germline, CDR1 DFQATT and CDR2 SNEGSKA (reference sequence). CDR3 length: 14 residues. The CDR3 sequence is CSARVPGIENIQYF. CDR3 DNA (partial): TGCAGTGCTAGAGTTCCAGGGATCGAAAACATT.

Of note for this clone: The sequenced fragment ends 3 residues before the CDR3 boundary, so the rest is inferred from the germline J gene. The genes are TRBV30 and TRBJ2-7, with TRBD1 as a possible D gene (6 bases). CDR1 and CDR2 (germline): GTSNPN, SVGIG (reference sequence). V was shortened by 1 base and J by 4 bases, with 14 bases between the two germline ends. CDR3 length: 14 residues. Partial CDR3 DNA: TGTGCCTGGAGTGAATGGGGGCGCGTATACGAG. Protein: CAWSEWGRVYE. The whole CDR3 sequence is CAWSEWGRVYEQYF. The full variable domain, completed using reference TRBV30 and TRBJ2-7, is SQTIHQWPATLVQPVGSPLSLECTVEGTSNPNLYWYRQAAGRGLQLLFYSVGIGQISSEVPQNLSASRPQDRQFILSSKKLLLSDSGFYLCAWSEWGRVYEQYFGPGTRLTVT.

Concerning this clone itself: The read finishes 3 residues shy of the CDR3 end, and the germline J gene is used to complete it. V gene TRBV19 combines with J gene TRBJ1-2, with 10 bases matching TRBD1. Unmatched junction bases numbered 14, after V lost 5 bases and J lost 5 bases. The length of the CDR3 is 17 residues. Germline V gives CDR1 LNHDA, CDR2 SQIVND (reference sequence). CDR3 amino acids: CASSDPGQGTFGYGYTF. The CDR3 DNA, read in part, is TGTGCCAGTAGTGATCCGGGACAGGGGACGTTTGGGTATGGC.

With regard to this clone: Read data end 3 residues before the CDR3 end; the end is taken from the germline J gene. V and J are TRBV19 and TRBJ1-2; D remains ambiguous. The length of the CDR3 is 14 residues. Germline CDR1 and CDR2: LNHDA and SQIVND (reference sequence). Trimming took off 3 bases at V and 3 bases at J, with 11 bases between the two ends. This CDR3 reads CASSIEGFDYGYTF. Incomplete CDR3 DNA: TGTGCCAGTAGTATCGAAGGGTTTGACTATGGC.

The sequenced part of the CDR3 DNA is TGTGCCAGTACCTCCGGGACAGGGACTAATGAAAAA. Translation gives CASTSGTGTNEK. The whole CDR3 sequence is CASTSGTGTNEKLFF. This sequence joins TRBV19 and TRBJ1-4, with 9 positions matching TRBD1. Read sequence stops 3 residues before the CDR3 end, and the germline J gene provides the missing end. The length of the CDR3 is 15 residues. J gave up 2 bases and V 7 bases, and 5 bases lay outside the gene matches. Germline lookup yields CDR1 LNHDA and CDR2 SQIVND (reference sequence).

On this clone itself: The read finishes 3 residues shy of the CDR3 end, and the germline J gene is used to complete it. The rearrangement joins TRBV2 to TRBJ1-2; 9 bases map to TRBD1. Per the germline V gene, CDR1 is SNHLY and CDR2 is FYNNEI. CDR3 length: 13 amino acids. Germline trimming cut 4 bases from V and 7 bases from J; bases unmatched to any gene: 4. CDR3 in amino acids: CASSGQGVSGYTF. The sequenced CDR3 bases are TGTGCCAGCAGTGGACAGGGGGTATCTGGC.

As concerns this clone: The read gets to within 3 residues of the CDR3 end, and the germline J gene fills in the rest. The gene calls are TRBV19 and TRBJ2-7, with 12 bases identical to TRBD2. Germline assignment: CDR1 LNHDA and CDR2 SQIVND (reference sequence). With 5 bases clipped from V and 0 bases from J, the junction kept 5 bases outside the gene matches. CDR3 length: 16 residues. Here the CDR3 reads CASSRLAGDPSYEQYF. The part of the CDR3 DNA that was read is TGTGCCAGTAGTCGACTAGCGGGGGACCCCTCCTACGAG.

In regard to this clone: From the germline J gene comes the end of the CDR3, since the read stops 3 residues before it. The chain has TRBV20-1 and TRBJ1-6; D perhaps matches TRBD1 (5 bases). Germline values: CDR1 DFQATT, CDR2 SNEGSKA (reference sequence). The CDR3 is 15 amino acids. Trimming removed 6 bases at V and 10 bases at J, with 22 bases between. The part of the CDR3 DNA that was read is TGCAGTGCCCTGGGGTCGGGGACTCTAGAGTCACCC. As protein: CSALGSGTLESP. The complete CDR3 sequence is CSALGSGTLESPLHF.

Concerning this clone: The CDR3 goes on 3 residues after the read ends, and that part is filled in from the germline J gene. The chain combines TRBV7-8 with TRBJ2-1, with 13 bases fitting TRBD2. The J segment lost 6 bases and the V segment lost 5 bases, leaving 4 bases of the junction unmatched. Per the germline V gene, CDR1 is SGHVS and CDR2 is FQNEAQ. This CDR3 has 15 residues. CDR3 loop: CASSPRTSGGNEQFF. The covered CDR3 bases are TGTGCCAGCAGCCCCAGGACTAGCGGGGGCAATGAG.

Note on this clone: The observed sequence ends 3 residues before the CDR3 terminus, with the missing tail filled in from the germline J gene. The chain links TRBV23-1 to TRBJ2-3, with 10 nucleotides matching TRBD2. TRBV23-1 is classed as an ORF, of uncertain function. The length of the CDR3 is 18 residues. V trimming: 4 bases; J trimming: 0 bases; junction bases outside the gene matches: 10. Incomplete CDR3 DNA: TGCGCCAGCAGTCCCCCGAAGAGCGGGAGGGCTAGCACAGATACG. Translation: CASSPPKSGRASTDT. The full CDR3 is CASSPPKSGRASTDTQYF.

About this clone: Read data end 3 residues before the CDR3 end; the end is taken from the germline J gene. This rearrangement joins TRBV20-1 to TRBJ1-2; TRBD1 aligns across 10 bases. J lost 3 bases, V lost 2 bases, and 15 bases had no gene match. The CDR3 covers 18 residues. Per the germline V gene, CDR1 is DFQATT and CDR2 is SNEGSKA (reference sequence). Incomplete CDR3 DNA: TGCAGTGCTAGACAGACCGGGACAGGGGAAGGGGTTTACTATGGC. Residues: CSARQTGTGEGVYYG. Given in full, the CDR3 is CSARQTGTGEGVYYGYTF.

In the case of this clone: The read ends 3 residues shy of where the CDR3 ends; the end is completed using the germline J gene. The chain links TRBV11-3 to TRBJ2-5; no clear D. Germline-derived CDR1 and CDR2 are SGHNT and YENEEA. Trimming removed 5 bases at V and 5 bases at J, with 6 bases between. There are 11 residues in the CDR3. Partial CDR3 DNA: TGTGCCAGCAGCCACCGGGAGACC. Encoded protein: CASSHRET. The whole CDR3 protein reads CASSHRETQYF.

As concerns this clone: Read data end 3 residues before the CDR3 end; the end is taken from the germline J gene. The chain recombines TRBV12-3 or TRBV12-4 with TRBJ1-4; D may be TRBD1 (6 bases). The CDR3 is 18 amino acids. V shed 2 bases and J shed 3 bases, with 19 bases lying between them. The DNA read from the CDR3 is TGTGCCAGCAGTTTATTACAACGACGAGGGGGGGCTAATGAAAAA. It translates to CASSLLQRRGGANEK. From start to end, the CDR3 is CASSLLQRRGGANEKLFF.

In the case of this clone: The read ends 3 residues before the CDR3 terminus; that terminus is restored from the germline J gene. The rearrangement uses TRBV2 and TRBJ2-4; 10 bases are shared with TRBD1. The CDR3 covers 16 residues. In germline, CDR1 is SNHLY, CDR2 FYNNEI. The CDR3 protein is CASTPRRTGGQETQYF. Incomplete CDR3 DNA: TGTGCCAGCACCCCGCGGCGGACAGGGGGGCAAGAGACT.

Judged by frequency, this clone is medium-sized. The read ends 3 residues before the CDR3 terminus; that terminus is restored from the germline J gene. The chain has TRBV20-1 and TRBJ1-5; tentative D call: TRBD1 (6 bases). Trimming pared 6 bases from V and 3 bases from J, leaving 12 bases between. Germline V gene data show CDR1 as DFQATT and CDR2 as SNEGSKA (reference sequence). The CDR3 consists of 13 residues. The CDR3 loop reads CSAAQGSNQPQHF. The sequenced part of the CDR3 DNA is TGCAGTGCAGCCCAGGGGTCCAATCAGCCC.

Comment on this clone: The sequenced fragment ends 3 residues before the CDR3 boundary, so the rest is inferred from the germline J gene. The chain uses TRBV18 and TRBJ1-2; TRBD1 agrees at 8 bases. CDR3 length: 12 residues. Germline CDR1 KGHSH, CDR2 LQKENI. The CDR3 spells CASSPGTGGYTF. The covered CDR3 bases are TGTGCCAGCTCACCCGGGACAGGCGGC.

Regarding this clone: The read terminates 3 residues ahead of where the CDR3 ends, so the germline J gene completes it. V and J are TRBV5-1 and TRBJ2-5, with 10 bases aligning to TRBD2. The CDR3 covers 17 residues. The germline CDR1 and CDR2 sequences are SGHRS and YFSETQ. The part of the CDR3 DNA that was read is TGCGCCAGCAGCTTGGCGCAACTAGCGGGGAACACAGATACC. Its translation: CASSLAQLAGNTDT. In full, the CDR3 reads CASSLAQLAGNTDTQYF.

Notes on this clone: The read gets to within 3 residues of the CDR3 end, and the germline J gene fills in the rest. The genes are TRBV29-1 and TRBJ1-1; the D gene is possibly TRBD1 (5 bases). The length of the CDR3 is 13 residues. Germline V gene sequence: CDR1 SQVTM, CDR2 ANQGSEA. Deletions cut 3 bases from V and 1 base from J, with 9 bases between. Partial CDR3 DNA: TGCAGCGTTGATCAGGGAGGGAACACTGAA. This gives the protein CSVDQGGNTE. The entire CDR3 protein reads CSVDQGGNTEAFF.

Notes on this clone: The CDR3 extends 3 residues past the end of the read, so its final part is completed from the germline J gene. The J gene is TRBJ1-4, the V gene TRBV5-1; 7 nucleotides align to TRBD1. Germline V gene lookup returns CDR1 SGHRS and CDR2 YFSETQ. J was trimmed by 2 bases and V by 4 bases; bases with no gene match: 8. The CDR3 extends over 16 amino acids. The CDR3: CASSPQGPGTNEKLFF. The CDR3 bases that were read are TGCGCCAGCAGCCCACAGGGGCCGGGGACTAATGAAAAA.

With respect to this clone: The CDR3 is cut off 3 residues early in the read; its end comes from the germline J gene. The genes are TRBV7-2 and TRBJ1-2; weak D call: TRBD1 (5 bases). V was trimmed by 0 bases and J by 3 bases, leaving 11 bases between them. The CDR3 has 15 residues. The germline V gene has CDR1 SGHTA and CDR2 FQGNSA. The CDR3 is CASSLAYGADYGYTF. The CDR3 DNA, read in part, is TGTGCCAGCAGCTTAGCATATGGGGCGGACTATGGC.

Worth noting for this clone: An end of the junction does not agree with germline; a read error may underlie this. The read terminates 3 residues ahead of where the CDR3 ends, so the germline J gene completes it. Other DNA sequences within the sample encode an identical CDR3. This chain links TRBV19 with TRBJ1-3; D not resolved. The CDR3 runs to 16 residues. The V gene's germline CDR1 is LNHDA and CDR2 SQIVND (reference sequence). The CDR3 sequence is CASSIAGISSGNTIYF. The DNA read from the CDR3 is TGTGCCAGTAGTATAGCGGGTATTTCCTCTGGAAACACT.

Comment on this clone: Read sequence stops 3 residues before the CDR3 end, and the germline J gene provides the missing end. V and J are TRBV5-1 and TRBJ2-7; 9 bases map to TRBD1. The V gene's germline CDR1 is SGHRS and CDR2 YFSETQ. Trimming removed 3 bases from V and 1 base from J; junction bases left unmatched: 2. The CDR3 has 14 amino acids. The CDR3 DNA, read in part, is TGCGCCAGCAGCTCCGGGACAGGGTCCTACGAG. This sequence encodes CASSSGTGSYE. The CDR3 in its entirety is CASSSGTGSYEQYF.